Listed below are T cell receptor beta chains from one sample, sequenced in a study of T cells in Graves' hyperthyroidism and ophthalmopathy. MiXCR was run by TCRdb on the multiplex PCR reads, yielding one entry per CDR3 protein. This sample has about 640,000 distinct CDR3 sequences; roughly 20% occur once, and the top ten carry 30% to 40%. Sequencing was carried out using blood. The source is a man between 25 and 39 years old with Graves' ophthalmopathy. Each CDR3 is given with its conserved first and last residue. Only some rows state a clone size, as once, few, many or a class for expanded clones.

clone_size,j_call,v_call,cdr3_aa
few,TRBJ2-2,TRBV20-1,CSATPQSGNGGELFF
NA,TRBJ2-7,TRBV15,CATSTRLDSYEQYF
many,TRBJ1-1,TRBV12-5,CASGLVGIELSLIGAEAFF
NA,TRBJ1-1,TRBV28,CASSLSGRAEAFF
NA,TRBJ2-7,TRBV5-4,CASSSRVAGGEEQYF
few,TRBJ1-5,TRBV24-1,CATSDLWESAPGIGNQPQHF
NA,TRBJ2-2,TRBV28,CASSFLRGTENTGELFF
many,TRBJ1-1,TRBV7-2,CASSSFRHTEAFF
NA,TRBJ1-5,TRBV19,CASSMAASNQPQHF
many,TRBJ1-1,TRBV20-1,CSARALRGQNTEAFF
many,TRBJ2-5,TRBV27,CASSLSMTARYQETQYF
once,TRBJ1-1,TRBV6-2/TRBV6-3,CASNLQGSTEAFF
many,TRBJ2-5,TRBV20-1,CSAREQHQETQYF
NA,TRBJ2-7,TRBV20-1,CSARDRQASYEQYF
NA,TRBJ2-1,TRBV20-1,CSARGLAGVNEQFF
many,TRBJ2-1,TRBV5-1,CASSSGAGLGANEQFF
NA,TRBJ2-1,TRBV11-2,CASSLTPGHPGVDEQFF
NA,TRBJ1-2,TRBV5-6,CASSLTAGPLNGYTF
few,TRBJ2-7,TRBV19,CASSPGGTATYEQYF
NA,TRBJ2-5,TRBV6-2/TRBV6-3,CASSYFGPGSETQYF
few,TRBJ2-3,TRBV5-1,CASSLGGTSSTDTQYF
many,TRBJ2-7,TRBV20-1,CSARSGQGTAYEQYF
many,TRBJ1-4,TRBV30,CAWTRTGRKLFF
NA,TRBJ2-6,TRBV28,CASTPGSGANVLTF
few,TRBJ2-1,TRBV7-2,CASSPTSASSYNEQFF
NA,TRBJ2-1,TRBV7-7,CASSLLGDQAEQFF
many,TRBJ2-2,TRBV3-1,CASSPYAGLAGEKTGELFF
few,TRBJ1-5,TRBV6-1,CASNTQANQPQHF
few,TRBJ2-7,TRBV7-2,CASSLATSEQYF
NA,TRBJ2-1,TRBV5-5,CASIVLGEAYNEQFF
NA,TRBJ2-3,TRBV24-1,CATSLTGTGGYNTQYF
NA,TRBJ1-1,TRBV7-2,CASSLGALAFF
NA,TRBJ2-3,TRBV6-9,CASSLNSGTGELWATQYF
NA,TRBJ2-3,TRBV6-5,CASINDRVYTDTQYF
NA,TRBJ2-7,TRBV5-1,CASSLVPGVLEQYF
many,TRBJ2-2,TRBV5-1,CASSSEAGGSTGELFF
NA,TRBJ2-7,TRBV30,CAWAGPTTPEQYF
NA,TRBJ2-3,TRBV5-1,CASSLNPSGISTDTQYF
NA,TRBJ2-7,TRBV20-1,CSASSWGLAGTYEQYF
few,TRBJ1-5,TRBV15,CATSDSLSSNQPQHF
many,TRBJ2-1,TRBV29-1,CSATSGAYNEQFF
many,TRBJ1-2,TRBV28,CASSQNYGYTF
many,TRBJ2-1,TRBV2,CASSDPGQGIDEQFF
NA,TRBJ2-7,TRBV11-2,CASSPWGQGSYEQYF
NA,TRBJ2-1,TRBV4-1,CASSQGARGNEQFF